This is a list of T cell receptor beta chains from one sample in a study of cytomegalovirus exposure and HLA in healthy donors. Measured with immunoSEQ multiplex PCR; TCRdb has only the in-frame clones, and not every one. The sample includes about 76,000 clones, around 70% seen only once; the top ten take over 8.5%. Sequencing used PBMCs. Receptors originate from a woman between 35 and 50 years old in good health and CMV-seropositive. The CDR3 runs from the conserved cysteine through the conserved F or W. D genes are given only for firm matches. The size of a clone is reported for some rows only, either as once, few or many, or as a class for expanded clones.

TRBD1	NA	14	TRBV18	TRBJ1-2	CASSMTGSNYGYTF	TGTGCCAGCTCCATGACAGGGTCGAACTATGGCTACACCTTC
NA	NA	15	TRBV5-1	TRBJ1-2	CASSLYRQALEGYTF	TGCGCCAGCAGCTTATACCGCCAGGCCCTTGAGGGCTACACCTTC
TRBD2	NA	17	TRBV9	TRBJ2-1	CASSVPGLAGLYNEQFF	TGTGCCAGCAGCGTGCCTGGACTAGCGGGCCTTTACAATGAGCAGTTCTTC
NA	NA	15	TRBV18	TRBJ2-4	CASSSLQGLGDIQYF	TGTGCCAGCTCATCACTACAGGGTCTGGGGGACATTCAGTACTTC
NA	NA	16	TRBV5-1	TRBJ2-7	CASSLDVGTSSYEQYF	TGCGCCAGCAGCTTGGATGTCGGGACAAGTTCCTACGAGCAGTACTTC
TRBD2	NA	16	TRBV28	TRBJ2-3	CASREGLAGITDTQYF	TGTGCCAGCAGAGAGGGACTAGCGGGGATCACAGATACGCAGTATTTT
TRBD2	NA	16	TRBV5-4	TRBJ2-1	CASSLSAGGPSHEQFF	TGTGCCAGCAGCTTGTCGGCGGGGGGGCCTTCCCATGAGCAGTTCTTC
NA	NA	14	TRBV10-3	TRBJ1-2	CAISENRDNYGYTF	TGTGCCATCAGTGAGAACAGAGATAACTATGGCTACACCTTC
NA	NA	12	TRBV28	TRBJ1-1	CATVGADTEAFF	TGTGCCACGGTGGGGGCGGACACTGAAGCTTTCTTT
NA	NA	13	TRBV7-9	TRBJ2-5	CASSSQGPGTQYF	TGTGCCAGCAGCTCCCAGGGGCCTGGGACCCAGTACTTC
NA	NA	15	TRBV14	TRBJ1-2	CASSGRNTPYYGYTF	TGTGCCAGCAGCGGGAGAAACACCCCCTACTATGGCTACACCTTC
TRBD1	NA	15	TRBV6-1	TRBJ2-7	CASAAPGQVAYEQYF	TGTGCCAGCGCGGCGCCGGGACAGGTAGCCTACGAGCAGTACTTC
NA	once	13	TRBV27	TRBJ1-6	CATTGRGNSPLHF	TGTGCCACTACAGGCCGGGGGAATTCACCCCTCCACTTT
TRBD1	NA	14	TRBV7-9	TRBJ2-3	CASSPDRGLDTQYF	TGTGCCAGCAGCCCGGACAGGGGATTAGATACGCAGTATTTT
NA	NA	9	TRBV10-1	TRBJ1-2	CARFRGYTF	TGCGCCCGATTTAGAGGCTACACCTTC
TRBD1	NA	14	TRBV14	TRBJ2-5	CASNHRGPQETQYF	TGTGCCAGCAATCACAGGGGGCCCCAAGAGACCCAGTACTTC
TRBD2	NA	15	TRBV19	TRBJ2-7	CASSLRTSGTLEQYF	TGTGCCAGTAGTCTTCGGACTAGCGGGACCCTCGAGCAGTACTTC
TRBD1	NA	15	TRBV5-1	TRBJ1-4	CASSLAGTEGEKLFF	TGCGCCAGCAGCTTGGCCGGGACAGAAGGCGAAAAACTGTTTTTT
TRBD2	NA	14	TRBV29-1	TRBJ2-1	CSVLAGDTYNEQFF	TGCAGCGTGCTAGCGGGAGATACCTACAATGAGCAGTTCTTC
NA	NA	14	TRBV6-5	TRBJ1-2	CASSYDKSFYGYTF	TGTGCCAGCAGTTACGACAAAAGCTTCTATGGCTACACCTTC
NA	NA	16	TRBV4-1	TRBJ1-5	CASSQGPLRGGGAQHF	TGCGCCAGCAGCCAAGGTCCCTTGAGGGGGGGAGGCGCCCAGCATTTT
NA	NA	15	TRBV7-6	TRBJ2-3	CASSLGGQITDTQYF	TGTGCCAGCAGCTTAGGAGGACAGATCACAGATACGCAGTATTTT
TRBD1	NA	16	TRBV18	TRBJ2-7	CASSPTPGQGTYEQYF	TGTGCCAGCTCTCCTACACCGGGACAGGGGACCTACGAGCAGTACTTC
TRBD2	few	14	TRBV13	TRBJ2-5	CASSLPGGLGPQYF	TGTGCCAGCAGCCTACCGGGGGGGCTCGGGCCCCAGTACTTC
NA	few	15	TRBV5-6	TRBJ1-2	CASGEVGGANYGYTF	TGTGCCAGCGGAGAGGTTGGGGGGGCTAACTATGGCTACACCTTC
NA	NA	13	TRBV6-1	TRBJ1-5	CASSGTSDQPQHF	TGTGCCAGCAGCGGGACTTCCGATCAGCCCCAGCATTTT
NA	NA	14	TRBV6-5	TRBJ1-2	CASSYSGGGYGYTF	TGTGCCAGCAGTTACTCAGGGGGTGGCTATGGCTACACCTTC
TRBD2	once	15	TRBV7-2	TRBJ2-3	CASSRRGLATDTQYF	TGTGCCAGCAGCCGACGGGGACTAGCGACAGATACGCAGTATTTT
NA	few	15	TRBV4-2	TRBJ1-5	CASSQDVQGKGPQHF	TGTGCCAGCAGCCAGGACGTTCAGGGGAAAGGGCCCCAGCATTTT
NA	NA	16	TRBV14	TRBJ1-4	CASSQDTGNDGEKLFF	TGTGCCAGCAGCCAAGACACAGGGAACGATGGGGAAAAACTGTTTTTT
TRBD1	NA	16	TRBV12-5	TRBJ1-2	CASGLVPSDRRGGYTF	TGTGCTAGTGGTTTGGTTCCTTCGGACAGGAGAGGTGGCTACACCTTC
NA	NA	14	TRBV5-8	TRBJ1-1	CASSLGTANTEAFF	TGTGCCAGCAGCTTGGGGACAGCGAACACTGAAGCTTTCTTT
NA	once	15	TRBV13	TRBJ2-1	CASSLWRDSYNEQFF	TGTGCCAGCAGCTTATGGCGGGACTCCTACAATGAGCAGTTCTTC
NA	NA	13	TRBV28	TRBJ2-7	CASSLAGSYEQYF	TGTGCCAGCAGTTTAGCAGGGTCCTACGAGCAGTACTTC
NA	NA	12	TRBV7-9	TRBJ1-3	CASSLSGNTIYF	TGTGCCAGCAGCTTAAGCGGAAACACCATATATTTT
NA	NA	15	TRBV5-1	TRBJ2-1	CASRLDFRRDNEQFF	TGCGCCAGCAGATTGGACTTCCGCCGCGACAATGAGCAGTTCTTC
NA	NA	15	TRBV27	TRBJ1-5	CASSIGPRGSQPQHF	TGTGCCAGCAGTATCGGCCCCCGGGGGAGTCAGCCCCAGCATTTT
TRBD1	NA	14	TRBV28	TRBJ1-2	CASRGTGGTNGYTF	TGTGCCAGCAGAGGGACAGGGGGTACTAATGGCTACACCTTC
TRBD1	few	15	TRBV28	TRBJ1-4	CASSQTTGANEKLFF	TGTGCCAGCAGTCAAACGACAGGGGCGAATGAAAAACTGTTTTTT
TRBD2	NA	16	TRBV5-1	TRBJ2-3	CASSLGTSGLTDTQYF	TGCGCCAGCAGCTTGGGGACTAGCGGACTCACAGATACGCAGTATTTT
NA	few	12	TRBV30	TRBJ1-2	CAWSFGGKGYTF	TGTGCCTGGAGTTTCGGAGGAAAGGGCTACACCTTC
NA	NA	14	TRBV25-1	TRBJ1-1	CASSEWQVNTEAFF	TGTGCCAGCAGTGAGTGGCAAGTGAACACTGAAGCTTTCTTT
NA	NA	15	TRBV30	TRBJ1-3	CAWSTGMSSGNTIYF	TGTGCCTGGAGTACAGGGATGAGCTCTGGAAACACCATATATTTT
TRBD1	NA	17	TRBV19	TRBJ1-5	CASKGGGGQGLYQPQHF	TGTGCCAGTAAAGGAGGGGGGGGACAGGGATTATATCAGCCCCAGCATTTT
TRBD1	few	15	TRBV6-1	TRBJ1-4	CASSEPGQGKEKLFF	TGTGCCAGCAGTGAACCGGGACAGGGGAAAGAAAAACTGTTTTTT
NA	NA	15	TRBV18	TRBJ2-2	CASSPLGGNTGELFF	TGTGCCAGCTCACCACTCGGAGGGAACACCGGGGAGCTGTTTTTT
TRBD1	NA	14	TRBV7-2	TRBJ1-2	CASSFTTGKYGYTF	TGTGCCAGCAGCTTTACGACAGGGAAATATGGCTACACCTTC
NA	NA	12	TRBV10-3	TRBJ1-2	CAISLDRGGYTF	TGTGCCATCAGCCTAGACAGAGGCGGCTACACCTTC
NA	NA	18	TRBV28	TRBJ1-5	CASGILVYSSGSNQPQHF	TGTGCCAGCGGGATCTTAGTTTATAGCAGCGGAAGCAATCAGCCCCAGCATTTT
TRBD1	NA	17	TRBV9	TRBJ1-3	CASSVAFQGATGNTIYF	TGTGCCAGCAGCGTAGCCTTCCAGGGGGCCACTGGAAACACCATATATTTT
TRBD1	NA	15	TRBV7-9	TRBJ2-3	CASSLGQGTGDTQYF	TGTGCCAGCAGCTTAGGACAGGGGACAGGGGATACGCAGTATTTT
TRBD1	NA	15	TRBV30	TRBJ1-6	CAWRSTGVYNSPLHF	TGTGCCTGGAGATCGACAGGGGTCTATAATTCACCCCTCCACTTT
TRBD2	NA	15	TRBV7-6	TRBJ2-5	CASRETSGRTQAENF	TGTGCCAGCAGGGAAACTAGCGGGAGGACCCAGGCCGAGAACTTC
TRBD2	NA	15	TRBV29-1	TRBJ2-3	CSVSKSGISTDTQYF	TGCAGCGTTAGCAAAAGCGGGATCAGCACAGATACGCAGTATTTT
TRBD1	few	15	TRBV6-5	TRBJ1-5	CASSYRTGGDQPQHF	TGTGCCAGCAGTTACAGGACAGGGGGTGATCAGCCCCAGCATTTT
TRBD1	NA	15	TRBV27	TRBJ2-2	CASSSRQGAAGELFF	TGTGCCAGCAGTTCGCGACAGGGTGCAGCCGGGGAGCTGTTTTTT
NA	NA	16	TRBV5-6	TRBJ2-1	CASSLARASSYNEQFF	TGTGCCAGCAGCTTGGCGCGAGCGAGCTCCTACAATGAGCAGTTCTTC
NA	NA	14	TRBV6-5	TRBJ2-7	CASSYLAGSYEQYF	TGTGCCAGCAGTTACTTGGCGGGGAGTTACGAGCAGTACTTC
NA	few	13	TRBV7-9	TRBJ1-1	CASSFTVDTEAFF	TGTGCCAGCAGCTTTACTGTAGACACTGAAGCTTTCTTT